The source of this T cell receptor (beta chain) is a study of blood T cells in healthy people across ages. The CDR3 runs to 17 residues. Germline loops: CDR1 LGHDT, CDR2 YNNKEL (reference sequence). The V end lost 2 bases, the J end lost 0 bases, and 14 bases lay between the germline ends. At least 6 million PBMCs were isolated per sample. As to this clonotype: Its target is unknown. It may be a read error: a sequence one base away is much more abundant.

The study's findings and limits: Among long-lived donors, naive CD4+ cells were more numerous and diversity higher than in aged donors.

The use of a sample-barcoded 5' primer and a J-beta primer mix characterized a second PCR of about 7 to 12 cycles. Tags on each cDNA molecule came from a template-switch adaptor with 12 random nucleotides. Each CDR3 protein is one row after TCRdb ran MiXCR on the 5' RACE reads. Of 650,000 to 800,000 distinct CDR3 sequences listed, approximately 52% were seen once; the top ten hold approximately 15%. The chain links TRBV3-1 to TRBJ2-4; unclear D gene. The sample was blood. The source of this sequence is an elderly woman in good health. The CDR3, as DNA: TGTGCCAGCAGCCAAAGGGCCACAGTGCTAGCCAAAAACATTCAGTACTTC. Translation: CASSQRATVLAKNIQYF. The whole variable domain, remainder taken from reference TRBV3-1 and TRBJ2-4, is DTAVSQTPKYLVTQMGNDKSIKCEQNLGHDTMYWYKQDSKKFLKIMFSYNNKELIINETVPNRFSPKSPDKAHLNLHINSLELGDSAVYFCASSQRATVLAKNIQYFGAGTRLSVL.